This record concerns one TCR beta chain sequence. Its antigen remains unidentified. The data belong to a study of shared clonotypes between healthy human individuals. Whole-study results and caveats: What naive subsets generally showed was a larger estimated richness than memory subsets showed.

CD8 cells classed as naive were CD45RO-negative and positively selected for CCR7, excluding terminally differentiated effector memory CD45RA+ cells. Repertoires were generated with immunoSEQ multiplex PCR, while TCRdb's copy carries only in-frame clones and drops some. The table has roughly 1,800,000 clones, roughly 94% seen once. This CDR3 is built from 13 residues. The V and J ends lost 5 bases and 3 bases respectively, with 10 bases between them. Germline CDR1 reads SGHRS; CDR2 reads YFSETQ. This chain links TRBV5-1 with TRBJ2-3; D assignment may be TRBD1 or TRBD2 (5 bases each). The receptor comes from a man younger than 30 in good health. The sequenced sample was naive CD8+ T cells sorted from blood. CDR3 protein: CASRDWGTDTQYF. CDR3 nucleotide sequence: TGCGCCAGCAGGGACTGGGGGACAGATACGCAGTATTTT.